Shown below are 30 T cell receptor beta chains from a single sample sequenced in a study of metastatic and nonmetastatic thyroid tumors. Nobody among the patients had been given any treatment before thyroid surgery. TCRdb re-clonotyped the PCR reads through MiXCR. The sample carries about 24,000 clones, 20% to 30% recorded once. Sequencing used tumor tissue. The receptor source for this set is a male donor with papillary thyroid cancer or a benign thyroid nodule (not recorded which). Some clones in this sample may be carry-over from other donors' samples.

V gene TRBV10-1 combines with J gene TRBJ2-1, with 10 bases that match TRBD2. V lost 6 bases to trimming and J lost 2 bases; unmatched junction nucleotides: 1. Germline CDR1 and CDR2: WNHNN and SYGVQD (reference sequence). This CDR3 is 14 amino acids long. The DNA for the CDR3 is TGCGCCAGCAGAGCGGGAGGGCCCTACAATGAGCAGTTCTTC. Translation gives CASRAGGPYNEQFF.

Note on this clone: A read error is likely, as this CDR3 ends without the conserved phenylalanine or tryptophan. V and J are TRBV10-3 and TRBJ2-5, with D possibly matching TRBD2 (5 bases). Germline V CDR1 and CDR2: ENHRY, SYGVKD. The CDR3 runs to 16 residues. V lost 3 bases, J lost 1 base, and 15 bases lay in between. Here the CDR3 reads CAISDLLREGQETQYS. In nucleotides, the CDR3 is TGTGCCATCAGTGACCTGCTGAGAGAGGGCCAAGAGACCCAGTACTCC.

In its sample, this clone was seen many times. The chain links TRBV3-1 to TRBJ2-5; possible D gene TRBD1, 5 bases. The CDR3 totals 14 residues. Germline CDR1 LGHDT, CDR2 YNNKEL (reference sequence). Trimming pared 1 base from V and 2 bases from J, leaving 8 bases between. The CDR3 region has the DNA TGTGCCAGCAGCCAAGTCGACAGTCAAGAGACCCAGTACTTC. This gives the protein CASSQVDSQETQYF.

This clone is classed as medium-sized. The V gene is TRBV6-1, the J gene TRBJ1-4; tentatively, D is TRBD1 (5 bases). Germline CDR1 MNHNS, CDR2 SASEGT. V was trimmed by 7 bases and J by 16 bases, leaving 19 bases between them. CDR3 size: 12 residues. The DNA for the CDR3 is TGTGCCAGCACCCCTCAAAGAGGGGTTACGTTTTTT. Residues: CASTPQRGVTFF.

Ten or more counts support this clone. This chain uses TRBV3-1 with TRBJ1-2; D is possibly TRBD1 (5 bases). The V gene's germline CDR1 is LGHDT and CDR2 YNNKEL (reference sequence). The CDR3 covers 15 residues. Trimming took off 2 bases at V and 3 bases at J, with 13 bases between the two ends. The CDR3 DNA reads TGTGCCAGCAGCCAACAAGGGTCGGGGGACTATGGCTACACCTTC. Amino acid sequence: CASSQQGSGDYGYTF.

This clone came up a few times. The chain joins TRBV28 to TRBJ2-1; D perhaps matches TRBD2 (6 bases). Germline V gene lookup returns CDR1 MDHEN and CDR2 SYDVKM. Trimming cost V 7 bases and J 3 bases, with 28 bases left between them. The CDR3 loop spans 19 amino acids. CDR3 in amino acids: CASTLGGPYIGSVYNEQFF. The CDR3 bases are TGTGCCAGCACCCTTGGGGGTCCCTACATCGGGAGCGTCTACAATGAGCAGTTCTTC.

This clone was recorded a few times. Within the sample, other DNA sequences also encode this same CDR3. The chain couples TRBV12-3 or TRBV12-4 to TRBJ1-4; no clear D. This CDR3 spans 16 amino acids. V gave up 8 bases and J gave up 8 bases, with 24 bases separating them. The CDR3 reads CASARAAPRPGEKLFF. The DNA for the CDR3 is TGTGCCAGCGCAAGGGCGGCACCGCGACCTGGGGAAAAACTGTTTTTT.

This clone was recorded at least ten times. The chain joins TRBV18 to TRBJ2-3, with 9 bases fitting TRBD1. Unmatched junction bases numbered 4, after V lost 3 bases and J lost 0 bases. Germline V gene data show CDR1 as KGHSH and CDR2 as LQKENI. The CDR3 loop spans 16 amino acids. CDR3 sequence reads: CASSPGQGRSTDTQYF. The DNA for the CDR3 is TGTGCCAGCTCACCCGGACAGGGGAGAAGCACAGATACGCAGTATTTT.

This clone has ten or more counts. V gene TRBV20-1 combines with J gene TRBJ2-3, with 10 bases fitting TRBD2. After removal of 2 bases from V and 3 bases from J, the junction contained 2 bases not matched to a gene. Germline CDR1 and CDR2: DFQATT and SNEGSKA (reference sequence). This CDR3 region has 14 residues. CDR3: CSARRSGRTDTQYF. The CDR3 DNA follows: TGCAGTGCTAGACGTAGCGGGAGGACAGATACGCAGTATTTT.

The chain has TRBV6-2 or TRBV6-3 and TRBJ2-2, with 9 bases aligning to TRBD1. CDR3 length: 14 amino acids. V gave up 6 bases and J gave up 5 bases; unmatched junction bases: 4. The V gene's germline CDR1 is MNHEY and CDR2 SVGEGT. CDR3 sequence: CASSWTGETGELFF. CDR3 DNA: TGTGCCAGCAGCTGGACAGGGGAAACCGGGGAGCTGTTTTTT.

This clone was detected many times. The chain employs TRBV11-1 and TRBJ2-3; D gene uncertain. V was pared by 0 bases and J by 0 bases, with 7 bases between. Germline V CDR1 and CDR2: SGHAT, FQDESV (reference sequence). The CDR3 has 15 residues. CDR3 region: CASSLAGTSTDTQYF. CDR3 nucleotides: TGTGCCAGCAGCTTAGCGGGTACCAGCACAGATACGCAGTATTTT.

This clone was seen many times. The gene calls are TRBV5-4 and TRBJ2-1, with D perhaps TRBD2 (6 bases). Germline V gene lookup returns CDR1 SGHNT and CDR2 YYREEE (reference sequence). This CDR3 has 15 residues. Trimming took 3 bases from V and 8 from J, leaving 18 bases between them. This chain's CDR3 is CASSSLKKVADEQFF. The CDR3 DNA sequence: TGTGCCAGCAGCTCTTTAAAAAAGGTAGCGGATGAGCAGTTCTTC.

CDR3 bases: TGCGCCAGCAGCTTGCTAGCGGGAGTACGCACAGATACGCAGTATTTT. Its protein product is CASSLLAGVRTDTQYF. The chain joins TRBV5-1 to TRBJ2-3; 10 nucleotides line up with TRBD2. V shed 1 base and J 1 base; nucleotides not matched to a gene: 3. The CDR3 is made up of 16 amino acids. Germline CDR1 and CDR2: SGHRS and YFSETQ.

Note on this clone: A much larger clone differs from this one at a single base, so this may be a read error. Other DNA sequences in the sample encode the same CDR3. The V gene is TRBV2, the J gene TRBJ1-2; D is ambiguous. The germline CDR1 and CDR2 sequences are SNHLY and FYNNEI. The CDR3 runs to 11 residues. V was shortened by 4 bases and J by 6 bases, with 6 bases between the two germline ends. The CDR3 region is CASSGGDGYTF. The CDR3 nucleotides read TGTGCCAGCAGTGGGGGTGATGGCTACACCTTC.

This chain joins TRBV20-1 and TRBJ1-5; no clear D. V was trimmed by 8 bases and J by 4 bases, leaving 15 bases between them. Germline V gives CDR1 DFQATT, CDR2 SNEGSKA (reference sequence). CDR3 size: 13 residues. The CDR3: CSYRGGGNQPQHF. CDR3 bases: TGCAGTTATAGAGGAGGCGGGAATCAGCCCCAGCATTTT.

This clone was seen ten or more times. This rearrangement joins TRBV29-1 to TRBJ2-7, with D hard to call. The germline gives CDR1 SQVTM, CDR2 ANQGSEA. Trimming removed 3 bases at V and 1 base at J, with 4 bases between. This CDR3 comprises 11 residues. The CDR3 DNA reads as TGCAGCGTTGAGAAGTCCTACGAGCAGTACTTC. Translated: CSVEKSYEQYF.

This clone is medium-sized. The CDR3 region is CASSIGETQYF. The CDR3 region has the DNA TGTGCCAGCAGCATAGGGGAGACCCAGTACTTC. This chain links TRBV7-8 with TRBJ2-5, with D uncertain. CDR3 length: 11 amino acids. The V gene's germline CDR1 is SGHVS and CDR2 FQNEAQ. V gave up 5 bases and J gave up 5 bases, with 6 bases separating them.

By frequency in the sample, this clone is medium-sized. The CDR3 region has the DNA TGTGCCAGCAGTTTGTCCGGACAGGTCTTTGGGGAGCAGTACTTC. It yields the protein CASSLSGQVFGEQYF. The chain joins TRBV6-2 or TRBV6-3 to TRBJ2-7; TRBD1 agrees at 7 bases. After removal of 4 bases from V and 7 bases from J, the junction contained 13 bases not matched to a gene. The CDR3 spans 15 residues. Germline CDR1 is MNHEY and CDR2 is SVGEGT.

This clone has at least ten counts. The CDR3 protein is CASSPRLISTDTQYF. CDR3 bases: TGTGCCAGCTCACCAAGGCTGATTAGCACAGATACGCAGTATTTT. V gene TRBV18 combines with J gene TRBJ2-3; D remains ambiguous. Germline V gene sequence: CDR1 KGHSH, CDR2 LQKENI. The CDR3 covers 15 residues. Trimming left V 2 bases short and J 0 bases short, with 9 bases between. Variable domain in full (rest from reference TRBV18 and TRBJ2-3): NAGVMQNPRHLVRRRGQEARLRCSPMKGHSHVYWYRQLPEEGLKFMVYLQKENIIDESGMPKERFSAEFPKEGPSILRIQQVVRGDSAAYFCASSPRLISTDTQYFGPGTRLTVL.

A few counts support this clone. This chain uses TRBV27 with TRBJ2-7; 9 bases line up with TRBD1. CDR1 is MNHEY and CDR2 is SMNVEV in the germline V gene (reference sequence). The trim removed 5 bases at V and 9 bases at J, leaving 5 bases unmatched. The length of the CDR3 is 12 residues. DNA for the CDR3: TGTGCCAGCAGTACCGGGACAGGGAGGCAGTACTTC. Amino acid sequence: CASSTGTGRQYF.

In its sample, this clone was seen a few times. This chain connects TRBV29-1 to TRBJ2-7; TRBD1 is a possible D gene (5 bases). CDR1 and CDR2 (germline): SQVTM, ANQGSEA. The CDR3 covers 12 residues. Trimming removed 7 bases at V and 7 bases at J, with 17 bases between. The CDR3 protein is CSGSPQGVEQYF. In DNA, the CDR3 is TGCAGCGGCTCACCCCAAGGGGTAGAGCAGTACTTC.

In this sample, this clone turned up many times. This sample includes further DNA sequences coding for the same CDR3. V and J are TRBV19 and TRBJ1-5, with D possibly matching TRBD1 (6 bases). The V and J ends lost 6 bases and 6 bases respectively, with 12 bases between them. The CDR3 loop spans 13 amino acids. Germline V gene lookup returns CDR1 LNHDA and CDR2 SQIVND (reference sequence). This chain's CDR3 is CASRTGLGQPQHF. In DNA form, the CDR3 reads TGTGCCAGTAGAACAGGGCTCGGTCAGCCCCAGCATTTT.

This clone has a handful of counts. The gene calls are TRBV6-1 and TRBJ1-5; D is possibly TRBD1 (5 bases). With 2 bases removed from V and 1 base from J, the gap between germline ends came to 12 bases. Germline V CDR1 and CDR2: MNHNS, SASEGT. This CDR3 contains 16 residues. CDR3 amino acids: CASSEWGFESNQPQHF. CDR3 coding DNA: TGTGCCAGCAGTGAATGGGGGTTCGAAAGCAATCAGCCCCAGCATTTT.

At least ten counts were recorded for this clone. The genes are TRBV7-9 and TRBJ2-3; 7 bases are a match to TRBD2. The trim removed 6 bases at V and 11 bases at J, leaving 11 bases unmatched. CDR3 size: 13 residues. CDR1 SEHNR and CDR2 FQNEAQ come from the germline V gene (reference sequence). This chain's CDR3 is CASSPDQRGKQYF. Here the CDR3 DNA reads TGTGCCAGCAGTCCCGACCAGCGGGGCAAGCAGTATTTT. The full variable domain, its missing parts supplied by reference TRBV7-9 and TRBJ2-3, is DTGVSQNPRHKITKRGQNVTFRCDPISEHNRLYWYRQTLGQGPEFLTYFQNEAQLEKSRLLSDRFSAERPKGSFSTLEIQRTEQGDSAMYLCASSPDQRGKQYFGPGTRLTVL.

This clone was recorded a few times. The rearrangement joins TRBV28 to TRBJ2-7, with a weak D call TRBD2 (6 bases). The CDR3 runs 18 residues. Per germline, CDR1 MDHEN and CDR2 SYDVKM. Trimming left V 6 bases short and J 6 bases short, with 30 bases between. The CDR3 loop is CASSKGATGVWVGGEQYF. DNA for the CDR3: TGTGCCAGCAGCAAGGGCGCTACGGGGGTTTGGGTAGGAGGCGAGCAGTACTTC.

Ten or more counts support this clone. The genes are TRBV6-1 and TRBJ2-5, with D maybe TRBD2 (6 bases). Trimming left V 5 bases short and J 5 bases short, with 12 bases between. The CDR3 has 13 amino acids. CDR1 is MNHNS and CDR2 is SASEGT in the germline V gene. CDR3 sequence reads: CASSYAGQETQYF. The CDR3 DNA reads TGTGCCAGCAGTTATGCGGGGCAGGAGACCCAGTACTTC.

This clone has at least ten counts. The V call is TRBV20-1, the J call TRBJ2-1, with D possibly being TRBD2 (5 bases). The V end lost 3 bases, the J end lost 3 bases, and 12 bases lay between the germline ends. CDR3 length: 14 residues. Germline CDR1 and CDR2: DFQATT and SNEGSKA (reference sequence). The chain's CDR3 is CSARDFISYNEQFF. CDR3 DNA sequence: TGCAGTGCTAGGGACTTTATCAGCTACAATGAGCAGTTCTTC.

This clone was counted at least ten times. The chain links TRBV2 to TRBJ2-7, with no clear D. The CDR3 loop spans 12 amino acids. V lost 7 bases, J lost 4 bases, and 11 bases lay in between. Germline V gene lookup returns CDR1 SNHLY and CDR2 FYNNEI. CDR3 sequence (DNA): TGTGCCAGCAAGGCCCCCTTTTACGAGCAGTACTTC. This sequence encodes CASKAPFYEQYF.

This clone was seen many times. CDR3 residues: CASSLSSPQYF. The DNA for the CDR3 is TGTGCCAGCAGCTTAAGTTCCCCGCAGTATTTT. This chain joins TRBV7-2 and TRBJ2-3; D is uncertain. V was clipped by 2 bases and J by 10 bases, with 7 bases between them. There are 11 residues in the CDR3. From germline, CDR1 is SGHTA and CDR2 FQGNSA.

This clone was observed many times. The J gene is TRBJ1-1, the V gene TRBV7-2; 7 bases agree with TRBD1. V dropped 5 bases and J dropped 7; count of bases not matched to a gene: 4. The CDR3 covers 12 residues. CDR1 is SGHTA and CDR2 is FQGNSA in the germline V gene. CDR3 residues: CASSTWDSEAFF. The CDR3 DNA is TGTGCCAGCAGCACTTGGGACAGTGAAGCTTTCTTT.